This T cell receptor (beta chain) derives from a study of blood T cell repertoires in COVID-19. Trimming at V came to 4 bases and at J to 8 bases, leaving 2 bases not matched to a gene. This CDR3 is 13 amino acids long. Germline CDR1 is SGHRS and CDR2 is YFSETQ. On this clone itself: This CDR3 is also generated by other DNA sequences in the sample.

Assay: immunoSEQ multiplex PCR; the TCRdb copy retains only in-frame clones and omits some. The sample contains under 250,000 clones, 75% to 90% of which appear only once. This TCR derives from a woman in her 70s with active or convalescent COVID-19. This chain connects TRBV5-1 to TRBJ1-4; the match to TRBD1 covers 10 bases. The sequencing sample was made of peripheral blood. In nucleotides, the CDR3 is TGCGCCAGCAGCCCGGGACAGGGGGAAAAACTGTTTTTT. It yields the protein CASSPGQGEKLFF. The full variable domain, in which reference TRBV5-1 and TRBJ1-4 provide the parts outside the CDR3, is KAGVTQTPRYLIKTRGQQVTLSCSPISGHRSVSWYQQTPGQGLQFLFEYFSETQRNKGNFPGRFSGRQFSNSRSEMNVSTLELGDSALYLCASSPGQGEKLFFGSGTQLSVL.